One and the same sample provided the 14 T cell receptor beta chains below, sequenced in a study of T-cell reconstitution after alpha-beta-depleted transplantation in children (dated by TCRdb to the mid-2010s). Receptor amplification or capture employed PCR. These reads were obtained on an Illumina HiSeq 2500. To normalize quantification of the TCRbeta repertoire, the TCR libraries were built with molecular barcoding that relied on unique molecular identifiers. TCRdb reanalyzed the raw reads on its own, using fastp at Q25 for trimming and MiXCR for clone calling, and kept in-frame beta chains. Rows with a matching CDR3 protein are joined into one entry that keeps the most common DNA and genes. Recorded for this sample are about 130,000 distinct CDR3 sequences; 9.5% to 10% of them occurred a single time. Under 30% of the sample is in the top ten clones. What the treatment or condition label conveys for this sample: allogeneic hematopoietic cell transplantation with graft depleted of TCRalphabeta T cells and CD19 B cells.

The starting material was PBMCs, mostly from graft donor cells, obtained 180 days after TCRalphabeta/CD19-depleted stem cell transplant. Receptors were obtained from a girl less than two years old who had a stem cell transplant for combined immunodeficiency, so the T cells may come from the graft donor.

The table lists this clonotype with a few counts. The chain uses TRBV5-6 and TRBJ2-5; 8 bases map to TRBD1. The germline V gene encodes CDR1 SGHDT and CDR2 YYEEEE. V was clipped by 4 bases and J by 4 bases; unmatched bases: 6. There are 14 residues in the CDR3. CDR3 residues: CASSRPGGRETQYF. The CDR3 region has the DNA TGTGCCAGCAGCCGACCAGGGGGCAGAGAGACCCAGTACTTC.

This clonotype was seen repeatedly, ten times or more. This sequence joins TRBV7-2 and TRBJ2-7; no clear D. With 5 bases removed from V and 4 bases from J, the gap between germline ends came to 6 bases. The germline gives CDR1 SGHTA, CDR2 FQGNSA. This CDR3 region has 11 residues. The CDR3 region has the DNA TGTGCCAGCAGCCTGGAATACGAGCAGTACTTC. Protein product: CASSLEYEQYF.

The chain combines TRBV4-2 with TRBJ1-4, with unresolved D. The CDR3 is 13 amino acids. V shed 4 bases and J shed 8 bases, with 11 bases lying between them. Germline CDR1 is LGHNA and CDR2 is YNFKEQ. CDR3 sequence (DNA): TGTGCCAGCAGCCCCGCCCTCGCGGAAAAACTGTTTTTT. As protein: CASSPALAEKLFF.

The J gene is TRBJ1-2, the V gene TRBV6-5; D is unclear. The CDR3 extends over 13 amino acids. V shed 4 bases and J shed 3 bases, with 9 bases lying between them. Germline V gives CDR1 MNHEY, CDR2 SVGAGI. The CDR3 loop reads CASSSGRYYGYTF. In DNA, the CDR3 is TGTGCCAGCAGTTCCGGACGGTACTATGGCTACACCTTC.

This clonotype was counted ten times or more. V and J are TRBV27 and TRBJ1-5; 7 bases match TRBD1. After removal of 0 bases from V and 6 bases from J, the junction contained 5 bases not matched to a gene. Germline V gives CDR1 MNHEY, CDR2 SMNVEV (reference sequence). The CDR3 totals 15 residues. The CDR3 DNA follows: TGTGCCAGCAGTTTATCGTGGAGGGGGCGTCAGCCCCAGCATTTT. This translates into CASSLSWRGRQPQHF.

This clonotype turned up a few times. V gene TRBV20-1 combines with J gene TRBJ2-1; a possible D gene is TRBD1 (5 bases). The CDR3 length is 14 residues. Trimming pared 5 bases from V and 4 bases from J, leaving 15 bases between. Germline V CDR1 and CDR2: DFQATT, SNEGSKA (reference sequence). The CDR3 is CSAADRPYYNEQFF. Written as DNA, the CDR3 is TGCAGTGCTGCCGACAGACCATATTACAATGAGCAGTTCTTC.

This clonotype was counted only a few times. The gene calls are TRBV18 and TRBJ1-1; D is unclear. CDR3 size: 14 residues. Trimming left V 2 bases short and J 0 bases short, with 7 bases between. Germline V gene lookup returns CDR1 KGHSH and CDR2 LQKENI. CDR3 nucleotides: TGTGCCAGCTCACCAGCTCAGATGAACACTGAAGCTTTCTTT. It specifies CASSPAQMNTEAFF.

The V and J genes are TRBV6-2 or TRBV6-3 and TRBJ2-1; perhaps TRBD2 as D (6 bases). The V gene's germline CDR1 is MNHEY and CDR2 SVGEGT. The CDR3 totals 15 residues. The germline V and J ends were trimmed by 4 bases and 8 bases, with 18 bases remaining between them. The CDR3 loop is CASSSQFGSGDEQFF. In DNA form, the CDR3 reads TGTGCCAGCAGTTCCCAATTCGGGAGTGGGGATGAGCAGTTCTTC.

The chain couples TRBV3-1 to TRBJ2-2; 7 bases are a match to TRBD2. V shed 0 bases, J shed 1 base, and the junction held 5 bases outside the gene matches. This CDR3 contains 17 residues. Germline V gene data show CDR1 as LGHDT and CDR2 as YNNKEL (reference sequence). DNA of the CDR3: TGTGCCAGCAGCCAAGAGGGGGGGGATGAGAACACCGGGGAGCTGTTTTTT. Protein product: CASSQEGGDENTGELFF.

The table lists this clonotype with many counts. This chain joins TRBV5-1 and TRBJ2-5, with 9 bases lining up with TRBD2. The CDR3 covers 14 residues. V was pared by 7 bases and J by 2 bases, with 6 bases of the junction left unmatched. The germline gives CDR1 SGHRS, CDR2 YFSETQ. This CDR3 is CASGSGGSQETQYF. In DNA form, the CDR3 reads TGCGCCAGCGGTAGCGGGGGTTCGCAAGAGACCCAGTACTTC.

J is TRBJ1-1 and V is TRBV29-1; no reliable D call. V was shortened by 1 base and J by 4 bases, with 4 bases between the two germline ends. The CDR3 has 11 residues. CDR1 is SQVTM, CDR2 ANQGSEA, per germline. The DNA of the CDR3 is TGCAGCGTTGAAGGAGGCACTGAAGCTTTCTTT. Its translation is CSVEGGTEAFF.

The chain links TRBV7-6 to TRBJ1-2, with 8 bases matching TRBD1. The J segment lost 4 bases and the V segment lost 4 bases, leaving 8 bases of the junction unmatched. Germline V gives CDR1 SGHVS, CDR2 FNYEAQ. The CDR3 length is 15 residues. The DNA of the CDR3 is TGTGCCAGCAGCTCGTTCAGGGGGCGCGGCTATGGCTACACCTTC. Translation: CASSSFRGRGYGYTF.

The chain combines TRBV30 with TRBJ1-1; D unclear. Germline CDR1 GTSNPN, CDR2 SVGIG (reference sequence). Trimming removed 1 base at V and 0 bases at J, with 9 bases between. The CDR3 is 14 amino acids. The CDR3 spells CAWSEGSLNTEAFF. The CDR3 coding sequence is TGTGCCTGGAGTGAGGGCAGTTTGAACACTGAAGCTTTCTTT.

This clonotype was detected only a few times. The chain employs TRBV9 and TRBJ1-1, with 9 bases lining up with TRBD1. In germline, CDR1 is SGDLS, CDR2 YYNGEE. V was pared by 2 bases and J by 3 bases, with 5 bases of the junction left unmatched. This CDR3 contains 15 residues. CDR3 residues: CASSVLDRGDTEAFF. For the CDR3, the DNA is TGTGCCAGCAGCGTGTTGGACAGGGGCGACACTGAAGCTTTCTTT.